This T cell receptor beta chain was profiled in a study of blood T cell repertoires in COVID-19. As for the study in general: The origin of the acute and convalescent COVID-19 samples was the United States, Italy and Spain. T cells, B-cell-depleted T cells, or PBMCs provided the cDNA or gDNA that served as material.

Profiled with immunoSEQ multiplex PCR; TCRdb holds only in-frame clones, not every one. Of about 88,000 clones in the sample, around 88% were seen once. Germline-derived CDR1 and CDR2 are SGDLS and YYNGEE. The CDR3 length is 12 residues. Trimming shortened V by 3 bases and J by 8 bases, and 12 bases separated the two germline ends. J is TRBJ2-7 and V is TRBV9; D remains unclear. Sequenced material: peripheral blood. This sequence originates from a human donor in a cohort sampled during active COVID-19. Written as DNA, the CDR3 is TGTGCCAGCAGCGGATCAGGTCCGAAGCAGTACTTC. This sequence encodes CASSGSGPKQYF.